The source of this TCR beta chain is a study of identical twins. CDR1 and CDR2 (germline): DFQATT, SNEGSKA (reference sequence). The CDR3 extends over 14 amino acids. The V gene lost 0 bases and the J gene lost 3 bases, with 9 bases spanning the gap. MiXCR, applied by TCRdb to the 5' RACE reads, yields one record per CDR3 protein. Of 1,800,000 or so distinct CDR3 sequences listed, about 30% are singletons. Of note for this clonotype: Antigen specificity is unknown. A read error may be the cause here, since a much bigger clone is one base away.

The study, taken as a whole, reports: Modelling approaches yielded underestimates of out-of-frame TCR alpha sharing between monozygotic twins.

The source is a newborn girl in good health. The chain carries TRBV20-1 and TRBJ1-5, with D hard to call. The specimen was cord blood. The CDR3 coding sequence is TGCAGTGCTAGAGATCGGGGTAACAATCAGCCCCAGCATTTT. Amino acid sequence: CSARDRGNNQPQHF.